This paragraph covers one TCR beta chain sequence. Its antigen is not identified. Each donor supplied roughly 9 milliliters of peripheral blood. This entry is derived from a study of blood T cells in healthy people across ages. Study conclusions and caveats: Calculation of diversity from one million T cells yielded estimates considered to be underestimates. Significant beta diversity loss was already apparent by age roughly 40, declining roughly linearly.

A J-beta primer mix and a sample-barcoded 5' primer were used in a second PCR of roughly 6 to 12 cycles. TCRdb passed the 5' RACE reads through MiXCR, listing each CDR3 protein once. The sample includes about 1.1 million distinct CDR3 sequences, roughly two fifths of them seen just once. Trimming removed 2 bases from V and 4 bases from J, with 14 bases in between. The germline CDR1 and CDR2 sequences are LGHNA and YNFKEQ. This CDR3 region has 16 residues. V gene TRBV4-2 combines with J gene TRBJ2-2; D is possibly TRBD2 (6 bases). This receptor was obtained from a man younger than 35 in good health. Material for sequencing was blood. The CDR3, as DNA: TGTGCCAGCAGCCAAATGTCGGGGGACCGCACCGGGGAGCTGTTTTTT. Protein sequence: CASSQMSGDRTGELFF.